This T cell receptor (beta chain) was identified during a study of shared clonotypes between healthy human individuals. Study-wide context: Three CD4 naive, three CD4 memory, two CD8 naive and one CD8 memory plate were used per donor.

The CDR3 runs 21 residues. Data came from immunoSEQ multiplex PCR; TCRdb stores just in-frame clones and leaves some out. The sample yields more than 600,000 clones, 92% seen once. The naive CD8 fraction comprised CD45RO-negative cells positively selected for CCR7 and excluded terminally differentiated effector memory CD45RA+ cells. The sample taken for sequencing was naive CD8+ T cells sorted from blood. The receptor comes from a man between 25 and 39 years old in good health. This chain uses TRBV21-1 with TRBJ2-3; the table assigns TRBD2, which was not confirmed against the DNA. TRBV21-1 is assigned pseudogene status. The CDR3 bases are TGTGCCAGCAGCAAAGCGCTCGGTGTGATAGCGGGACGGACTAGCACAGATACGCAGTATTTT. Translating it yields CASSKALGVIAGRTSTDTQYF.